What follows are 31 T cell receptor beta chains derived from one specimen sequenced in a study of blood T cell repertoires in COVID-19. Assay: immunoSEQ multiplex PCR; the TCRdb copy retains only in-frame clones and omits some. The data contain 270,000 or so clones, approximately 88% of them singletons. The sequencing input was peripheral blood. These receptors were obtained from a human donor with COVID-19, enrolled during active disease. The donor label of this sample is uncertain.

The CDR3 loop reads CASIPGLANNEQFF. The DNA for the CDR3 is TGTGCCAGCATCCCGGGACTAGCGAACAATGAGCAGTTCTTC. The rearrangement uses TRBV28 and TRBJ2-1, with 10 positions matching TRBD2. The CDR3 runs 14 residues. CDR1 and CDR2 (germline): MDHEN, SYDVKM. Trimming took 7 bases from V and 5 from J; bases not matched to a gene: 5.

The chain couples TRBV10-3 to TRBJ2-3, with D unclear. V was pared by 0 bases and J by 5 bases, with 9 bases between. CDR1 and CDR2 from the germline V gene are ENHRY and SYGVKD. The CDR3 is made up of 14 amino acids. The CDR3: CAISESTERDTQYF. The CDR3 DNA reads TGTGCCATCAGTGAGTCCACTGAACGAGATACGCAGTATTTT.

The rearrangement uses TRBV7-2 and TRBJ1-3, with no clear D. Trimming pared 5 bases from V and 0 bases from J, leaving 11 bases between. CDR1 is SGHTA and CDR2 is FQGNSA in the germline V gene. CDR3 length equals 15 residues. The CDR3 loop reads CASSPQTTSGNTIYF. For the CDR3, the DNA is TGTGCCAGCAGCCCTCAGACTACCTCTGGAAACACCATATATTTT.

The V and J genes are TRBV18 and TRBJ1-2, with 10 bases lining up with TRBD1. Germline loops: CDR1 KGHSH, CDR2 LQKENI. This CDR3 is built from 15 residues. Unmatched junction bases numbered 8, after V lost 6 bases and J lost 4 bases. The CDR3 DNA reads TGTGCCAGCTCGTCCGGGACAGGGGTAGGCTATGGCTACACCTTC. Protein: CASSSGTGVGYGYTF.

J is TRBJ2-7 and V is TRBV28, with 9 bases lining up with TRBD1. Germline assignment: CDR1 MDHEN and CDR2 SYDVKM. This CDR3 is 16 amino acids long. Trimming took 6 bases from V and 1 from J; bases not matched to a gene: 10. The CDR3 loop reads CASRARGQGRSYEQYF. For the CDR3, the DNA is TGTGCCAGCAGGGCCAGGGGACAGGGAAGATCCTACGAGCAGTACTTC.

The CDR3 DNA sequence: TGTGCCAGCAGCCATGCTCGGGACACCGGAGGTAATGAGCAGTTCTTC. Translating gives CASSHARDTGGNEQFF. This sequence joins TRBV6-6 and TRBJ2-1, with D perhaps TRBD1 (6 bases). Trimming took 6 bases from V and 7 from J, leaving 22 bases between them. Germline loops: CDR1 MNHNY, CDR2 SVGAGI (reference sequence). This CDR3 has 16 residues.

The genes are TRBV6-2 or TRBV6-3 and TRBJ2-1; 9 bases fit TRBD2. The CDR3 is 16 residues long. Germline trimming cut 5 bases from V and 9 bases from J; bases unmatched to any gene: 14. CDR1 MNHEY and CDR2 SVGEGT come from the germline V gene. CDR3 nucleotide sequence: TGTGCCAGCAGTACTTGGAGGTTAGCGGGAGCTCCTGAGCAGTTCTTC. Translation gives CASSTWRLAGAPEQFF.

This sequence joins TRBV5-1 and TRBJ1-1; D not certain. Germline assignment: CDR1 SGHRS and CDR2 YFSETQ. The length of the CDR3 is 14 residues. V dropped 4 bases and J dropped 7 bases, with 17 bases sitting between them. The CDR3 region has the DNA TGCGCCAGCAGCCCCACAGCGGGTGGTGTTGAAGCTTTCTTT. It encodes CASSPTAGGVEAFF.

The table lists this clone with a count of one. The chain joins TRBV11-2 to TRBJ2-7, with TRBD1 matching over 8 bases. Trimming removed 1 base from V and 7 bases from J; junction bases left unmatched: 9. The CDR3 has 15 amino acids. Germline lookup yields CDR1 SGHAT and CDR2 FQNNGV. The CDR3 is CASSLAAQGAREQYF. The CDR3 DNA is TGTGCCAGCAGCTTAGCTGCGCAGGGGGCAAGGGAGCAGTACTTC.

The gene calls are TRBV12-5 and TRBJ2-1; D remains ambiguous. The CDR3 is 15 residues long. Germline V gene data show CDR1 as LGHNT and CDR2 as FRNRAP. Trimming cost V 0 bases and J 5 bases, with 11 bases left between them. The DNA of the CDR3 is TGTGCTAGTGGTTTGGTCTTTGGCGGTAACAATGAGCAGTTCTTC. Translation gives CASGLVFGGNNEQFF. The whole variable domain, filled in from reference TRBV12-5 and TRBJ2-1, reads DARVTQTPRHKVTEMGQEVTMRCQPILGHNTVFWYRQTMMQGLELLAYFRNRAPLDDSGMPKDRFSAEMPDATLATLKIQPSEPRDSAVYFCASGLVFGGNNEQFFGPGTRLTVL.

The chain joins TRBV3-1 (or the pseudogene TRBV3-2) to TRBJ2-2; maybe TRBD1 (6 bases). V lost 4 bases and J 4 bases, leaving 13 bases between the germline ends. This CDR3 contains 15 residues. Germline CDR1 and CDR2: LGHDT and YNNKEL (reference sequence). The CDR3: CASSPWTDLTGELFF. DNA of the CDR3: TGTGCCAGCAGCCCTTGGACAGACCTCACCGGGGAGCTGTTTTTT.

The chain carries TRBV5-5 and TRBJ1-3, with D maybe TRBD1 (5 bases). CDR1 and CDR2 from the germline V gene are SGHKS and YYEKEE (reference sequence). The CDR3 loop spans 14 amino acids. Trimming shortened V by 4 bases and J by 2 bases, and 10 bases separated the two germline ends. The CDR3 sequence is CASSPQGTGNTIYF. The CDR3 DNA is TGTGCCAGCAGCCCTCAGGGAACTGGAAACACCATATATTTT.

V and J are TRBV9 and TRBJ1-1, with D perhaps TRBD1 (5 bases). Germline-derived CDR1 and CDR2 are SGDLS and YYNGEE. Deletions cut 0 bases from V and 0 bases from J, with 12 bases between. CDR3 length: 16 residues. CDR3 DNA: TGTGCCAGCAGCGTAGTCGGGGGGTGGATGAACACTGAAGCTTTCTTT. The encoded protein is CASSVVGGWMNTEAFF. Complete variable domain (other parts from reference TRBV9 and TRBJ1-1): DSGVTQTPKHLITATGQRVTLRCSPRSGDLSVYWYQQSLDQGLQFLIQYYNGEERAKGNILERFSAQQFPDLHSELNLSSLELGDSALYFCASSVVGGWMNTEAFFGQGTRLTVV.

This clone has more than one count but fewer than ten. CDR3 region: CASSLAGQPTSGNTIYF. The CDR3 coding sequence is TGTGCCAGCAGCTTAGCGGGACAGCCCACCTCTGGAAACACCATATATTTT. The genes are TRBV7-6 and TRBJ1-3, with 7 positions matching TRBD1. CDR3 length: 17 amino acids. J was trimmed by 0 bases and V by 0 bases; bases with no gene match: 5. Germline V gene data show CDR1 as SGHVS and CDR2 as FNYEAQ.

The rearrangement joins TRBV5-6 to TRBJ2-1; 8 positions agree with TRBD1. The CDR3 sequence is 15 residues long. V was pared by 0 bases and J by 5 bases, with 4 bases of the junction left unmatched. Germline CDR1 is SGHDT and CDR2 is YYEEEE. CDR3 amino acids: CASSLGQGRNNEQFF. The CDR3 region has the DNA TGTGCCAGCAGCTTGGGACAGGGGCGGAACAATGAGCAGTTCTTC. The full variable domain, completed using reference TRBV5-6 and TRBJ2-1, is DAGVTQSPTHLIKTRGQQVTLRCSPKSGHDTVSWYQQALGQGPQFIFQYYEEEERQRGNFPDRFSGHQFPNYSSELNVNALLLGDSALYLCASSLGQGRNNEQFFGPGTRLTVL.

The rearrangement links TRBV19 to TRBJ2-7, with 9 bases that match TRBD1. This CDR3 has 17 residues. V lost 4 bases and J lost 6; bases outside the gene matches: 16. Germline lookup yields CDR1 LNHDA and CDR2 SQIVND (reference sequence). Here the CDR3 reads CASSTYLPGTGFAEQYF. The CDR3 nucleotides are TGTGCCAGTAGTACTTACCTCCCCGGGACAGGGTTTGCCGAGCAGTACTTC.

The V gene is TRBV19, the J gene TRBJ1-5, with a possible D match to TRBD1 (6 bases). This CDR3 comprises 13 residues. V lost 5 bases and J lost 12, with 17 bases in between. Germline values: CDR1 LNHDA, CDR2 SQIVND (reference sequence). The DNA of the CDR3 is TGTGCCAGTAGTTCTAGGGGGGGGCGACTCCAGCATTTT. The encoded protein is CASSSRGGRLQHF.

This clone was counted a few times. This chain joins TRBV9 and TRBJ2-1; D is undetermined. The CDR3 is made up of 15 amino acids. Germline CDR1 and CDR2: SGDLS and YYNGEE. The V end lost 3 bases, the J end lost 0 bases, and 10 bases lay between the germline ends. CDR3: CASSASTSSYNEQFF. Written as DNA, the CDR3 is TGTGCCAGCAGCGCTAGTACGAGCTCCTACAATGAGCAGTTCTTC.

V gene TRBV29-1 combines with J gene TRBJ2-3; 8 bases align to TRBD2. The V gene end was trimmed by 4 bases and the J gene end by 4 bases; junction bases not matched to a gene: 16. CDR3 size: 17 residues. Germline lookup yields CDR1 SQVTM and CDR2 ANQGSEA. CDR3 sequence: CSVAARGGNYGPDTQYF. CDR3 in DNA: TGCAGCGTTGCAGCCCGCGGGGGGAATTACGGCCCAGATACGCAGTATTTT.

This clone showed up just a few times. The chain joins TRBV7-9 to TRBJ2-7; TRBD1 matches 7 bases. This CDR3 has 15 amino acids. Trimming took 3 bases from V and 7 from J; bases not matched to a gene: 12. Germline V lookup: CDR1 SEHNR, CDR2 FQNEAQ (reference sequence). In nucleotides, the CDR3 is TGTGCCAGCAGCTTTCCCGGGACAGTGGTCGGGGAGCAGTACTTC. Protein product: CASSFPGTVVGEQYF.

Here the CDR3 DNA reads TGTGCCAGTAGTATACCGTCCAAAGCCTCTAACTATGGCTACACCTTC. It encodes CASSIPSKASNYGYTF. The chain has TRBV19 and TRBJ1-2; D remains ambiguous. The CDR3 totals 16 residues. V dropped 2 bases and J dropped 0 bases, with 13 bases sitting between them. CDR1 and CDR2 (germline): LNHDA, SQIVND (reference sequence).

The V gene is TRBV3-1 (or the pseudogene TRBV3-2), the J gene TRBJ1-1; the D gene is possibly TRBD1 (6 bases). Germline V CDR1 and CDR2: LGHDT, YNNKEL (reference sequence). V lost 7 bases, J lost 1 base, and 10 bases lay in between. The length of the CDR3 is 13 residues. The CDR3 DNA is TGTGCCAGCATCTCCAGGGGGAACACTGAAGCTTTCTTT. This encodes CASISRGNTEAFF.

J is TRBJ1-5 and V is TRBV28; TRBD1 might be the D (6 bases). Germline CDR1 and CDR2: MDHEN and SYDVKM. The CDR3 length is 15 residues. V was pared by 3 bases and J by 1 base, with 10 bases between. CDR3 nucleotide sequence: TGTGCCAGCAGTTTGGGGGCAGGAAGCAATCAGCCCCAGCATTTT. This sequence encodes CASSLGAGSNQPQHF.

In nucleotides, the CDR3 is TGTGCCAGCATTCTGGACAGGCAAGGTGAAAAACTGTTTTTT. The encoded protein is CASILDRQGEKLFF. This chain uses TRBV28 with TRBJ1-4, with 7 bases matching TRBD1. CDR1 and CDR2 (germline): MDHEN, SYDVKM. The CDR3 loop spans 14 amino acids. With 7 bases clipped from V and 7 bases from J, the junction kept 9 bases outside the gene matches.

This sequence joins TRBV11-3 and TRBJ2-5; no definite D call. Trimming removed 1 base from V and 5 bases from J, with 11 bases in between. Germline CDR1 SGHNT, CDR2 YENEEA. There are 14 residues in the CDR3. CDR3 in amino acids: CASSLGNQAETQYF. DNA of the CDR3: TGTGCCAGCAGCTTAGGTAATCAAGCGGAGACCCAGTACTTC.

This clone was recorded a few times. The chain links TRBV18 to TRBJ1-1, with 10 bases aligning to TRBD1. Germline V lookup: CDR1 KGHSH, CDR2 LQKENI. The CDR3 runs 15 residues. The V gene end was trimmed by 1 base and the J gene end by 5 bases; junction bases not matched to a gene: 4. The CDR3 DNA follows: TGTGCCAGCTCACCACAGACAGGGGGCAGGACTGAAGCTTTCTTT. Translated, it gives CASSPQTGGRTEAFF.

This clone was seen a few times. The chain couples TRBV7-6 to TRBJ2-7; D is uncertain. V was trimmed by 3 bases and J by 3 bases, leaving 6 bases between them. Germline V gene data show CDR1 as SGHVS and CDR2 as FNYEAQ. This CDR3 contains 12 residues. CDR3 sequence (DNA): TGTGCCAGCAGCTTCTACCTCTACGAGCAGTACTTC. It specifies CASSFYLYEQYF.

The rearrangement uses TRBV19 and TRBJ2-5; 9 bases map to TRBD2. Germline loops: CDR1 LNHDA, CDR2 SQIVND (reference sequence). Trimming at V came to 3 bases and at J to 2 bases, leaving 1 base not matched to a gene. This CDR3 has 14 amino acids. In nucleotides, the CDR3 is TGTGCCAGTAGTATTAGCGGGGGACAAGAGACCCAGTACTTC. This codes for CASSISGGQETQYF. Together with reference TRBV19 and TRBJ2-5, the CDR3 gives the full variable domain: DGGITQSPKYLFRKEGQNVTLSCEQNLNHDAMYWYRQDPGQGLRLIYYSQIVNDFQKGDIAEGYSVSREKKESFPLTVTSAQKNPTAFYLCASSISGGQETQYFGPGTRLLVL.

This rearrangement joins TRBV6-2 or TRBV6-3 to TRBJ2-5; no clear D gene. The ends were cut back, 2 bases at V and 5 bases at J, with 15 bases in the middle. Germline CDR1 is MNHEY and CDR2 is SVGEGT. This CDR3 has 15 residues. The CDR3 reads CASSYGYGYRETQYF. For the CDR3, the DNA is TGTGCCAGCAGTTACGGGTACGGGTATCGGGAGACCCAGTACTTC.

The chain uses TRBV6-6 and TRBJ2-7; 9 bases fit TRBD1. CDR1 MNHNY and CDR2 SVGAGI come from the germline V gene (reference sequence). V lost 2 bases and J lost 0; bases outside the gene matches: 5. This CDR3 is built from 16 residues. The CDR3 loop is CASSYSGQGNSYEQYF. CDR3 bases: TGTGCCAGCAGTTACAGCGGACAGGGGAACTCCTACGAGCAGTACTTC.

The chain joins TRBV5-5 to TRBJ1-6; 7 nucleotides match TRBD1. The V gene's germline CDR1 is SGHKS and CDR2 YYEKEE (reference sequence). The CDR3 totals 15 residues. Losses at the gene ends were 2 bases for V and 5 bases for J; bases not matched to a gene: 4. CDR3 DNA sequence: TGTGCCAGCAGCTTAGGGACAGCCAATAATTCACCCCTCCACTTT. As protein: CASSLGTANNSPLHF.